This TCR beta chain was retrieved from a study of cytomegalovirus exposure and HLA in healthy donors. This clone was detected a few times. The antigen remains unidentified. While the first cohort had fewer than 850 subjects, the donors belonged to the separate validation cohort of over a hundred subjects. Study findings and constraints: The authors listed 150 to 200 TCR beta chains as cytomegalovirus-associated.

Data came from immunoSEQ multiplex PCR; TCRdb stores just in-frame clones and leaves some out. Here the sample spans around 250,000 clones, around 91% being singletons. CDR3 length equals 13 residues. CDR1 and CDR2 from the germline V gene are WNHNN and SYGVQD (reference sequence). Trimming at V came to 2 bases and at J to 3 bases, leaving 0 bases not matched to a gene. The TCR was taken from a woman between 18 and 29 years old in good health and CMV-seronegative. V gene TRBV10-1 combines with J gene TRBJ1-2, with 7 bases lining up with TRBD1. The sequenced sample was PBMCs. The CDR3 spells CASSEGTDYGYTF. The CDR3 DNA follows: TGCGCCAGCAGTGAGGGGACAGACTATGGCTACACCTTC.